The clone carrying this TCR beta chain was seen a few times. Its target is not known. The V end lost 3 bases, the J end lost 4 bases, and 12 bases lay between the germline ends. There are 15 residues in the CDR3. Germline CDR1 is MNHEY and CDR2 is SVGAGI. TCRdb reanalysed the reads using MiXCR and keeps one entry per CDR3 protein. Found here are about 890,000 distinct CDR3 sequences, approximately 31% of them singletons; the top ten hold over 11%. The data stem from a study of T cell repertoires in cytomegalovirus infection. As for the study in general: Well-studied HLA-B-restricted epitopes and recently identified HLA-C-restricted epitopes of CMV were both used in the study. It was the public TCR beta signatures that indicated both CMV infection and matching HLA type.

Study results and caveats: The ex vivo response showed dominance by HLA-C-restricted CMV-specific TCR beta clonotypes. Summed frequency of shared TCR beta families picked out CMV carriers who also had the relevant HLA.

V is TRBV6-5 and J is TRBJ2-2; the D gene is possibly TRBD1 (6 bases). The sample consisted of cultured CD8+ T cells from PBMCs, taken from culture after CMV antigen stimulation. The receptor's source is a human donor in good health (CMV status not recorded). Some clones in this sample may be carry-over from other donors' samples. In DNA, the CDR3 is TGTGCCAGCAGTTATTCAGGGGTCGGCACCGGGGAGCTGTTTTTT. It encodes CASSYSGVGTGELFF.